This T cell receptor beta chain was sequenced for a study of cytomegalovirus exposure and HLA in healthy donors. Findings and limits, study-wide: Rarity marked most TCR sequences, yet some public TCRs occurred in many donors. Relative to equally common others, HLA-associated TCR beta chains showed greater clonal expansion in a later analysis. Specificity for CMV antigens was confirmed in vitro for three of the CMV-associated chains.

The CDR3 is 15 residues long. The V segment lost 7 bases and the J segment 1 base; nucleotides outside the gene matches: 7. Per germline, CDR1 SNHLY and CDR2 FYNNEI. Primers: 60 Vbeta forward and 13 Jbeta reverse. Measured with immunoSEQ multiplex PCR; TCRdb has only the in-frame clones, and not every one. Of 150,000 to 200,000 clones listed, 75% were seen once; the top ten hold around 7.7%. A note on this clone: Its antigen is currently unknown.

Sequencing input: PBMCs. The gene calls are TRBV2 and TRBJ2-5, with 9 nucleotides matching TRBD1. This receptor was obtained from a woman in her 40s in good health and CMV-seropositive. The CDR3 protein is CASTDTGGLQETQYF. CDR3 DNA: TGTGCCAGCACGGATACAGGGGGCCTCCAAGAGACCCAGTACTTC.